This TCR beta chain was sequenced for a study of blood T cell repertoires in COVID-19. Study in general: The study drew acute and convalescent COVID-19 samples from the United States, Italy and Spain. T cells, B-cell-depleted T cells, or PBMCs supplied cDNA or gDNA.

J gave up 2 bases and V 5 bases, and 2 bases lay outside the gene matches. Germline-derived CDR1 and CDR2 are SGHTA and FQGNSA. There are 14 residues in the CDR3. Original data processing: For nucleated cells, counts were estimated from reference gene primer amplification. Repertoires were generated with immunoSEQ multiplex PCR, while TCRdb's copy carries only in-frame clones and drops some. For V, J and clone size, that table is used; D and trimming come from the DNA. The sample records 100,000 to 150,000 clones, approximately 80% being singletons. This receptor was taken from a woman aged 45-65 years with acute or convalescent COVID-19. The specimen was peripheral blood. The chain has TRBV7-2 and TRBJ2-7, with 11 positions matching TRBD1. The CDR3 spells CASSPGQGAYEQYF. In nucleotides, the CDR3 is TGTGCCAGCAGCCCGGGACAGGGGGCCTACGAGCAGTACTTC.